This record concerns one T cell receptor (beta chain) sequence. It has no known antigen specificity. Per-base qualities were not stored, and no clone one base away is much larger. In the ViraFEST assay, PBMC were stimulated with viral peptide pools, and TCR sequencing was then used to find antigen-specific CD4+ T cell clonotypes based on their expansion. After less than 13 days of culture, CD4+ T cells were isolated with the EasySep CD4+ T cell isolation kit. PCR-confirmed SARS-CoV-2 infection had occurred in convalescent patients between March and December 2020, before the Alpha, Beta and Delta variants emerged in the United States. Roughly 1.9 million PBMC per well were cultured with about 10 ug/ml peptides in IMDM containing around 5.3% human AB serum, approximately 10 IU/ml IL-2 and gentamicin. On days 3 and 7, half of the culture medium was replaced with fresh IL-2-containing medium. Each peptide stimulation condition was cultured in triplicate wells unless otherwise noted. Using Ficoll-Paque Plus gradient centrifugation, PBMC were separated from whole blood and then either used fresh or cryopreserved at -140C. The overlapping peptide pools covered the spike proteins of SARS-CoV-2 and of the common cold coronaviruses HCoV-NL63, HCoV-OC43 and HCoV-229E. The QIAamp micro DNA kit was used to extract genomic DNA from the cultured CD4+ T cells.

The record originates from a study of vaccination effects on CD4 cells after COVID-19 (dated by TCRdb to between 2021 and 2023). At the level of the whole study: Two doses of either the BNT162b2 or the mRNA-1273 mRNA SARS-CoV-2 vaccine were administered to participants. Pre-vaccine samples were collected from a couple of convalescent patients 16 days and one week before the first dose, corresponding to 142 and 148 days after COVID-19 diagnosis. In both COVID-19 convalescent patients and infection-naive vaccine recipients, the study compared SARS-CoV-2 spike-specific CD4+ TCR repertoires from before mRNA vaccination with those from after it. Altogether, around eleven COVID-19 convalescent patients and several SARS-CoV-2-naive healthy vaccine recipients made up the full study. The Oncomine TCR Beta short-read assay on an Illumina iSeq 100 was used to sequence cultures from other donors in the study. What the research found in general, with its limitations: In convalescent patients, the post-vaccine spike-reactive repertoire consisted mainly of new vaccine-induced clones, largely distinct from infection-induced clones. At late post-vaccination timepoints, both infection-induced and vaccine-induced clones showed marked clonal contraction, consistent with waning T cell responses. Only a small number of convalescent patients were included, and no early post-infection timepoints were available, which limited the study.

Via the germline V gene (reference sequence), CDR1 is LNHNV and CDR2 YYDKDF. V is cut by 5 bases and J by 5 bases, and the space between the germline ends is 11 bases. Its CDR3 holds 13 amino acids, cysteine through phenylalanine. The kept DNA is CDR3 alone, 39 bases in frame from the first base. The library was obtained by the immunoSEQ multiplex PCR assay. TCR beta CDR3 sequencing was performed on DNA from the cultured, isolated CD4+ T cells. Per the source publication's procedure: Non-productive TCR sequences were removed and reads were trimmed to the CDR3 region, keeping CDR3s of at least 7 amino acids. Antigen-specific clonotypes were identified with the MANAFEST web app by comparing expansion in peptide wells against reference cultures. To be called positive, a clone needed expansion at FDR<0.05 compared with the reference and with all other wells, an odds ratio greater than 5, and a frequency greater than 0.1% in two replicate wells. Clonotypes significantly expanded in SARS-CoV-2 spike wells and in at least one common cold coronavirus spike condition were defined as cross-reactive. Levenshtein distance calculated with the stringdist R package was used to assess CDR3 similarity, and unrooted trees were constructed with ape in R 3.6.1. Entries here come from immuneACCESS through TCRdb and include only in-frame sequences with V and J called. Some clones fail to appear in such tables; in the studies checked, an unresolved V gene covers under half of the shortfall, and the cause of the remainder is unknown. The V and J calls and clone size are taken from that table; D and trimming were inferred from the DNA. For this sample there are around 28,000 clones; about three quarters appear just once. The ten biggest clones cover roughly 18% of the sample.

Recombination linked TRBV15 to TRBJ2-3; no D segment can be confidently identified. Sequencing used CD4+ T cells from PBMCs cultured with SARS-CoV-2 spike peptides, obtained before COVID-19 vaccination. Interpreted using the paper, the cell subset or site label stands for: SARS-CoV-2 spike overlapping peptide pool stimulation. This TCR came from a human donor who had a prior SARS-CoV-2 infection. The DNA sequence is given as TGTGCCACCAGCCTAGAGGAAGAAGATACGCAGTATTTT. Its translation reads: CATSLEEEDTQYF.